The clone carrying this TCR beta chain was counted only a few times. Its specificity is unknown. The sample belongs to a study of identical twins. Study-wide findings and caveats: Insertions were reduced in abundant cord blood beta clonotypes but not in memory repertoires. Alpha sequences that were out-of-frame and twin-shared showed an excess of low generation probability. Less excess twin sharing appeared in beta out-of-frame sequences. There is a chance that invariant MAIT and iNKT cells partially muddied zero-insertion analyses.

Using its own MiXCR run on the 5' RACE reads, TCRdb lists one record per CDR3 protein. The sample shows 600,000 to 850,000 distinct CDR3 sequences, over 15% of them seen only once. Trimming took 4 bases from V and 4 from J; bases not matched to a gene: 7. This CDR3 spans 14 amino acids. The germline V gene has CDR1 DFQATT and CDR2 SNEGSKA (reference sequence). These sequences were also reported in another study, on T cells expressing NK-cell markers.

The sample comprised PBMCs. The receptor was isolated from a young woman in good health. The chain employs TRBV20-1 and TRBJ1-3, with TRBD1 matching over 7 bases. CDR3 coding DNA: TGCAGTGCTAAGAAGGGGGCTTCAGGAAACACCATATATTTT. The encoded protein is CSAKKGASGNTIYF.